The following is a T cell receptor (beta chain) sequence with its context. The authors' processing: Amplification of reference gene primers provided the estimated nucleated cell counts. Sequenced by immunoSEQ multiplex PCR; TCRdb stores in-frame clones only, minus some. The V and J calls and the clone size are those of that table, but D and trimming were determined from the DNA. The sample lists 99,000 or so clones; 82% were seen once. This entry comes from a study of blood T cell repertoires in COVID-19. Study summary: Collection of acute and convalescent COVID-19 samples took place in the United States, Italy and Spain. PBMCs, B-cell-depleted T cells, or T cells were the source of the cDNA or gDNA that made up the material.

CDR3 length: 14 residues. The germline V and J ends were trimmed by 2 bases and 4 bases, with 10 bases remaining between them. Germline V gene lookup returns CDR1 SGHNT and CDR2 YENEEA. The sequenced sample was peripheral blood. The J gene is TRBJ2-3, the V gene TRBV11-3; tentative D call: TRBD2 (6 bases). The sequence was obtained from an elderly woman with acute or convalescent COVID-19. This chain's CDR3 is CASSLTLASDTQYF. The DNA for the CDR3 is TGTGCCAGCAGCTTAACACTAGCATCAGATACGCAGTATTTT.